Below are 12 T cell receptor beta chains sequenced from a single sample in a study of blood T cell repertoires in COVID-19. TCRdb's table, derived via immunoSEQ multiplex PCR, lists solely in-frame clones and lacks some. The repertoire holds under 55,000 clones, with over 70% as singletons. Source material: peripheral blood. The receptors here all came from a human donor in a cohort sampled during active COVID-19.

The chain uses TRBV3-1 (or the pseudogene TRBV3-2) and TRBJ2-1, with TRBD2 identical over 14 bases. Unmatched junction bases numbered 6, after V lost 8 bases and J lost 12 bases. Germline V gene data show CDR1 as LGHDT and CDR2 as YNNKEL (reference sequence). The CDR3 extends over 13 amino acids. CDR3 region: CASSGLAGDWQFF. CDR3 DNA sequence: TGTGCCAGCTCGGGACTAGCGGGAGATTGGCAGTTCTTC.

The gene calls are TRBV19 and TRBJ2-1; 8 nucleotides agree with TRBD1. This CDR3 has 15 amino acids. Germline assignment: CDR1 LNHDA and CDR2 SQIVND (reference sequence). V shed 0 bases and J 9 bases; nucleotides not matched to a gene: 7. The CDR3 DNA sequence: TGTGCCAGTAGTATAGATTCGGCAGGGGGCGGTGAGCAGTTCTTC. Its protein product is CASSIDSAGGGEQFF.

This clone is a singleton in its sample. This chain uses TRBV19 with TRBJ1-1, with 8 bases identical to TRBD1. V trimming: 6 bases; J trimming: 2 bases; junction bases outside the gene matches: 2. This CDR3 spans 13 amino acids. Germline assignment: CDR1 LNHDA and CDR2 SQIVND (reference sequence). The DNA for the CDR3 is TGTGCCAGTAGCGACAGGGGTAACACTGAAGCTTTCTTT. Its translation: CASSDRGNTEAFF.

Only one count was recorded for this clone. The rearrangement uses TRBV12-3 or TRBV12-4 and TRBJ2-2; D perhaps matches TRBD1 (6 bases). The V and J ends lost 2 bases and 5 bases respectively, with 6 bases between them. The CDR3 has 13 residues. CDR3 in DNA: TGTGCCAGCAGTTTACAGGGGACCGGGGAGCTGTTTTTT. This codes for CASSLQGTGELFF.

The gene calls are TRBV12-3 or TRBV12-4 and TRBJ2-3; D ambiguous. The CDR3 is made up of 12 amino acids. The germline V and J ends were trimmed by 5 bases and 4 bases, with 7 bases remaining between them. This CDR3 reads CASSTSSDTQYF. CDR3 sequence (DNA): TGTGCCAGCAGTACGAGTTCAGATACGCAGTATTTT.

This clone was seen a single time. This chain joins TRBV4-3 and TRBJ2-7, with D unresolved. V was shortened by 0 bases and J by 2 bases, with 11 bases between the two germline ends. CDR3 size: 15 residues. Germline CDR1 and CDR2: LGHNA and YSLEER. The CDR3 here is CASSQDLRFTYEQYF. The CDR3 DNA follows: TGCGCCAGCAGCCAAGATCTACGATTCACCTACGAGCAGTACTTC.

The chain employs TRBV19 and TRBJ2-2; 11 bases match TRBD2. Germline values: CDR1 LNHDA, CDR2 SQIVND (reference sequence). The CDR3 runs 16 residues. V lost 4 bases and J lost 4; bases outside the gene matches: 5. The CDR3 protein is CASSRLAGGGTGELFF. The DNA for the CDR3 is TGTGCCAGTAGTAGGCTAGCGGGAGGTGGCACCGGGGAGCTGTTTTTT.

This chain joins TRBV18 and TRBJ2-7; D might be TRBD2 (6 bases). V was cut by 8 bases and J by 2 bases, with 16 bases left in between. CDR3 size: 14 residues. Germline V gene sequence: CDR1 KGHSH, CDR2 LQKENI. For the CDR3, the DNA is TGTGCCAGCGCCACGGGAGCCGCAACCTACGAGCAGTACTTC. This gives the protein CASATGAATYEQYF.

The chain joins TRBV28 to TRBJ1-1; TRBD1 matches at 7 bases. The junction had 15 bases not matched to a gene; V was cut back by 6 bases and J by 11 bases. The CDR3 contains 14 residues. Germline CDR1 reads MDHEN; CDR2 reads SYDVKM. In nucleotides, the CDR3 is TGTGCCAGCAGCAAACAGGGGCCCGGGGGTGAGGCTTTCTTT. As protein: CASSKQGPGGEAFF.

The chain has TRBV18 and TRBJ2-3; TRBD1 is a possible D gene (5 bases). Per the germline V gene, CDR1 is KGHSH and CDR2 is LQKENI. The CDR3 extends over 15 amino acids. V was shortened by 3 bases and J by 2 bases, with 12 bases between the two germline ends. In nucleotides, the CDR3 is TGTGCCAGCTCACCGCCGACAGACCCCACAGATACGCAGTATTTT. Its translation: CASSPPTDPTDTQYF.

This chain uses TRBV28 with TRBJ2-2; TRBD1 is a possible D gene (6 bases). Trimming took off 2 bases at V and 2 bases at J, with 15 bases between the two ends. There are 17 residues in the CDR3. The V gene's germline CDR1 is MDHEN and CDR2 SYDVKM. CDR3: CASSLGSGTINTGELFF. The CDR3 DNA follows: TGTGCCAGCAGTTTAGGGTCGGGGACAATTAACACCGGGGAGCTGTTTTTT.

This chain connects TRBV18 to TRBJ2-5, with a weak D call TRBD1 (5 bases). The CDR3 is 14 amino acids. Germline V gene data show CDR1 as KGHSH and CDR2 as LQKENI. V was shortened by 4 bases and J by 0 bases, with 9 bases between the two germline ends. The CDR3 region is CASSRRRDQETQYF. Here the CDR3 DNA reads TGTGCCAGCTCACGTCGCAGGGACCAAGAGACCCAGTACTTC.